The text below deals with one T cell receptor (beta chain). The antigen remains unidentified. This entry is derived from a study of beta chain features in type 1 diabetes. Study-level findings and limits: For Type 1 diabetes patients, all four CD4+ subsets carried TCRB CDR3s that were moderately but significantly shorter. A potential PCR bias toward shorter templates would be equal in patient and control samples.

Germline CDR1 is GTSNPN and CDR2 is SVGIG (reference sequence). Trimming stripped 3 bases from V and 4 bases from J, with 12 bases between. This CDR3 comprises 13 residues. The authors reverse transcribed all of the isolated RNA, so sequencing captured expressed TCRB transcripts. Sequencing was performed with immunoSEQ multiplex PCR; in TCRdb, only in-frame clones are kept and a portion is missing. The sample holds under 850,000 clones; around 15% are singletons and the top ten take 0.022%. The chain is built from TRBV30 and TRBJ1-1, with D possibly being TRBD1 (5 bases). The clonotype originates from a man aged 18 to 29 with type 1 diabetes. Sequencing used naive CD4+ T cells from blood. As DNA, the CDR3 is TGTGCCTGGAGAGTGGGTGGGGGCACTGAAGCTTTCTTT. Translating gives CAWRVGGGTEAFF.